This T cell receptor (beta chain) originates from a study of cytomegalovirus exposure and HLA in healthy donors. For the study at large: An analysis done earlier identified more than 100 million unique TCR beta sequences from 200 million or so T cells. Study-level results: In a later analysis, TCR beta V- and J-gene trimming was associated with a missense DCLRE1C variant. Common viral pathogens (according to a later analysis) appeared linked to several of the most significant clusters.

Turning to this clone: Its specificity is not known.

Primers for the PCR totalled 60 Vbeta and 13 Jbeta. Clones were sequenced by immunoSEQ multiplex PCR, and TCRdb holds only the in-frame ones, with some missing. The table lists about 170,000 clones, approximately 79% of them singletons. Donors sampled were nominally healthy, though unrecorded immune exposures were likely. From germline, CDR1 is SEHNR and CDR2 FQNEAQ (reference sequence). This CDR3 has 15 residues. The V and J ends lost 5 bases and 1 base respectively, with 12 bases between them. J is TRBJ1-3 and V is TRBV7-9; D is undetermined. This receptor was identified in a male donor in good health and CMV-seronegative. Sequencing used PBMCs. CDR3 bases: TGTGCCAGCAGCCCCCATCTAAGATCTGGAAACACCATATATTTT. It is translated as CASSPHLRSGNTIYF.